The T cell receptor (beta chain) described here comes from a study of cytomegalovirus exposure and HLA in healthy donors. Study observations and caveats: It was taken for granted in presence/absence analyses that sequencing depth across donors was roughly uniform.

The germline CDR1 and CDR2 sequences are SQVTM and ANQGSEA. The CDR3 extends over 13 amino acids. Trimming took 4 bases from V and 1 from J, leaving 11 bases between them. A note on this clone: Its antigen is still unknown.

60 Vbeta and 13 Jbeta primers were used in PCR. The protocol was immunoSEQ multiplex PCR, while the TCRdb copy is restricted to in-frame clones and leaves out a portion. The table shows 250,000 to 350,000 clones, with 72% occurring only once. The chain has TRBV29-1 and TRBJ2-7; weak D call: TRBD1 (5 bases). This TCR was sampled from a female donor in good health and CMV-seronegative. Sample: PBMCs. The CDR3 spells CSVALGVSYEQYF. CDR3 nucleotide sequence: TGCAGCGTTGCATTAGGGGTTTCCTACGAGCAGTACTTC.